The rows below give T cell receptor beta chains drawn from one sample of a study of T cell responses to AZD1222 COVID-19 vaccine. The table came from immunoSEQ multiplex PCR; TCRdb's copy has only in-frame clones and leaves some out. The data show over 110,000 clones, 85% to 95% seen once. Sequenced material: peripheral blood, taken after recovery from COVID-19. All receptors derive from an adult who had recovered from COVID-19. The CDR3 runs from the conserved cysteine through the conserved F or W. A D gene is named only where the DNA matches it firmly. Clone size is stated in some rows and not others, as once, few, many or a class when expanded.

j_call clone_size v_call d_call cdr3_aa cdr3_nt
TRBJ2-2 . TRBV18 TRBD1 CASSGTANTGELFF TGTGCCAGCTCCGGGACAGCGAACACCGGGGAGCTGTTTTTT
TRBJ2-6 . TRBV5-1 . CASSDTPGAGANVLTF TGCGCCAGCTCCGACACCCCAGGGGCTGGGGCCAACGTCCTGACTTTC
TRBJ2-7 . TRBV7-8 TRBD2 CASSSRLAGGGDEQYF TGTGCCAGCAGCTCCAGACTAGCGGGAGGAGGCGACGAGCAGTACTTC
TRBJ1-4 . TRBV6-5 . CASSYRGNNEKLFF TGTGCCAGCAGTTACAGGGGGAATAATGAAAAACTGTTTTTT
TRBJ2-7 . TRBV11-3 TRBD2 CASSPWALRTRAYEQYF TGTGCCAGCAGCCCTTGGGCCTTGAGGACTAGGGCCTACGAGCAGTACTTC
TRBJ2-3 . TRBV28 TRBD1 CASSSQGALENTQYF TGTGCCAGCAGTTCCCAGGGGGCCTTGGAGAATACGCAGTATTTT
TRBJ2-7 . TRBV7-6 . CASSLEGSLGYEQYF TGTGCCAGCAGCTTAGAGGGGTCCCTGGGCTACGAGCAGTACTTC
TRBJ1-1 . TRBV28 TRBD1 CASSERLTGTVNTEAFF TGTGCCAGCAGTGAGCGCCTGACCGGGACAGTGAACACTGAAGCTTTCTTT
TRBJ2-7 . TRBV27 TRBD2 CASSFQGLTSGRAYEQYF TGTGCCAGCAGTTTCCAGGGCTTAACTAGCGGGAGGGCCTACGAGCAGTACTTC
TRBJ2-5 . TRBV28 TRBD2 CASSSQGTSGKETQYF TGTGCCAGCAGTTCGCAAGGGACTAGCGGTAAAGAGACCCAGTACTTC
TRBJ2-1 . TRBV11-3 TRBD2 CASSLKTPGLAGSGNEQFF TGTGCCAGCAGCTTAAAGACCCCGGGACTAGCGGGATCGGGCAATGAGCAGTTCTTC
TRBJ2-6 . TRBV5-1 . CASSPRGSGANVLTF TGCGCCAGCAGCCCCCGAGGCTCTGGGGCCAACGTCCTGACTTTC
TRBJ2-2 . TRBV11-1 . CASSFEQRNTGELFF TGTGCCAGCAGCTTCGAACAGAGAAACACCGGGGAGCTGTTTTTT
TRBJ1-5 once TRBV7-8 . CASSPLGRDSNQPQHF TGTGCCAGCAGCCCCTTGGGGAGGGATAGCAATCAGCCCCAGCATTTT
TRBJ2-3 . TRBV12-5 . CASGSGVGGADTQYF TGTGCTAGTGGTTCGGGAGTCGGCGGGGCAGATACGCAGTATTTT
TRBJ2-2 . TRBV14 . CASSQGRTVTGELFF TGTGCCAGCAGCCAAGGACGGACAGTAACCGGGGAGCTGTTTTTT
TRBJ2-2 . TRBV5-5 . CASSLVQGSNGELFF TGTGCCAGCAGCTTGGTACAGGGTAGTAACGGGGAGCTGTTTTTT
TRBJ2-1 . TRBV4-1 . CASTAQGREQFF TGCGCCAGCACCGCACAGGGACGGGAGCAGTTCTTC
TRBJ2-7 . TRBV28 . CASSLIGRDWAYEQYF TGTGCCAGCAGTTTGATAGGTCGGGACTGGGCGTACGAGCAGTACTTC
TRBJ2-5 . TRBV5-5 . CASSLEGRSFQETQYF TGTGCCAGCAGCTTGGAGGGGAGGTCTTTCCAAGAGACCCAGTACTTC
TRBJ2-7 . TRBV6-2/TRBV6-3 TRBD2 CASSSPGLGAYEQYF TGTGCCAGCAGTTCCCCTGGACTAGGGGCCTACGAGCAGTACTTC
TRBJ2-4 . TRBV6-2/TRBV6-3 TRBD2 CASSRLAVAKNIQYF TGTGCCAGCAGTCGACTAGCGGTAGCCAAAAACATTCAGTACTTC
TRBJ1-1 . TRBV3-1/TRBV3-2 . CASSQEESTEAFF TGTGCCAGCAGCCAAGAAGAGAGCACTGAAGCTTTCTTT
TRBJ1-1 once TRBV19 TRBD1 CASRQGDLGTEAFF TGTGCCAGCAGACAGGGTGATTTGGGGACTGAAGCTTTCTTT
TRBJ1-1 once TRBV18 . CASSPSGYTEAFF TGTGCCAGCTCACCCTCAGGGTACACTGAAGCTTTCTTT
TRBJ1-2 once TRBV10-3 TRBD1 CAISDDRGKGYTF TGTGCCATCAGTGATGACAGGGGGAAAGGCTACACCTTC
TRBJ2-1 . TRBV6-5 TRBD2 CASSYPGLAGYNEQFF TGTGCCAGCAGTTACCCGGGACTAGCGGGGTACAATGAGCAGTTCTTC
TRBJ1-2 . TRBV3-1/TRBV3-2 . CASTFRWGGYGYTF TGTGCCAGCACTTTTAGGTGGGGCGGCTATGGCTACACCTTC
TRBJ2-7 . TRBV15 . CATSRTDGSNEQYF TGTGCCACCAGCAGAACTGATGGGAGTAACGAGCAGTACTTC
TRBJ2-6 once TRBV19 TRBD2 CASRRLAGGISGANVLTF TGTGCCAGTAGAAGACTAGCGGGAGGTATTTCTGGGGCCAACGTCCTGACTTTC
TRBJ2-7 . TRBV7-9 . CASSLWTDPHEQYF TGTGCCAGCAGCCTATGGACAGACCCCCACGAGCAGTACTTC
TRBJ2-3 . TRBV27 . CASSLNRDTDTQYF TGTGCCAGCAGTTTAAACAGGGACACAGATACGCAGTATTTT
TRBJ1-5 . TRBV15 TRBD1 CATSRRDSMVYSNQPQHF TGTGCCACCAGCAGACGGGACAGTATGGTGTATAGCAATCAGCCCCAGCATTTT
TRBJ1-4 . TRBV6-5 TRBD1 CASSRGTGRNEKLFF TGTGCCAGCAGCCGCGGGACAGGGAGGAATGAAAAACTGTTTTTT
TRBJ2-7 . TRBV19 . CASSMWSHYEQYF TGTGCCAGTAGTATGTGGTCACACTACGAGCAGTACTTC
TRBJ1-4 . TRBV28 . CASGRPREKLFF TGTGCCAGCGGTCGCCCAAGAGAAAAACTGTTTTTT
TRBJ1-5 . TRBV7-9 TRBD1 CASSLGTGPLRQPQHF TGTGCCAGCAGCTTAGGGACAGGGCCCCTACGGCAGCCCCAGCATTTT
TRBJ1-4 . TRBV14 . CASSQNGQFNEKLFF TGTGCCAGCAGCCAAAACGGGCAGTTTAATGAAAAACTGTTTTTT
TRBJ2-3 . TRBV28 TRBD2 CASTQRGRGRTITDTQYF TGTGCCAGCACCCAAAGGGGTCGCGGGAGGACCATCACAGATACGCAGTATTTT
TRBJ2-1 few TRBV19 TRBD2 CASTWPSAGGNEQFF TGTGCCAGTACCTGGCCTAGCGCGGGGGGGAATGAGCAGTTCTTC
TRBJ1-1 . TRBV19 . CASSIPAGRKGGNTEAFF TGTGCCAGTAGTATCCCGGCAGGGAGGAAAGGAGGGAACACTGAAGCTTTCTTT
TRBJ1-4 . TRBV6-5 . CASSYSRWADGEKLFF TGTGCCAGCAGTTACTCGCGTTGGGCAGATGGGGAAAAACTGTTTTTT
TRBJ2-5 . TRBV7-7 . CASSPRLEETQYF TGTGCTAGCAGCCCTCGACTAGAGGAGACCCAGTACTTC
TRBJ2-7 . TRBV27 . CASSYSSSLYEQYF TGTGCCAGCAGTTATTCGAGCTCGCTTTACGAGCAGTACTTC
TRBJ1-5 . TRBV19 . CASSIVGGGAIQPQHF TGTGCCAGTAGTATAGTTGGTGGAGGCGCGATCCAGCCCCAGCATTTT
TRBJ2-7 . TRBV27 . CASSPTTLRSGYEQYF TGTGCCAGCAGTCCAACGACCTTAAGATCGGGCTACGAGCAGTACTTC
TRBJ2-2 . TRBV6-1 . CASSEFRGFGTGELFF TGTGCCAGCAGTGAATTTAGGGGTTTCGGAACCGGGGAGCTGTTTTTT
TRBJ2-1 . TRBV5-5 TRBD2 CASSLVARLGRPGGNEQFF TGTGCCAGCAGCTTGGTCGCCCGCTTGGGGCGGCCGGGGGGGAATGAGCAGTTCTTC
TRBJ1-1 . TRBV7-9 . CASSRQENTEAFF TGTGCCAGCAGCCGACAGGAGAACACTGAAGCTTTCTTT
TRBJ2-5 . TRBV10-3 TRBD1 CAIRGQGEETQYF TGTGCCATCAGGGGACAGGGGGAAGAGACCCAGTACTTC
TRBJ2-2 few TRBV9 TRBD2 CASSPSPGTRRTGELFF TGTGCCAGCAGCCCGAGTCCCGGGACTAGGAGAACCGGGGAGCTGTTTTTT
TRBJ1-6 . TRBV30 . CAWNEGKDSPLHF TGTGCCTGGAATGAGGGGAAGGATTCACCCCTCCACTTT
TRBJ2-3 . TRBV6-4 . CASSDSLGGDTQYF TGTGCCAGCAGTGACTCTTTAGGGGGAGATACGCAGTATTTT
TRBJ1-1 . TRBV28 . CASSSASPEAFF TGTGCCAGCAGTTCAGCCAGTCCTGAAGCTTTCTTT
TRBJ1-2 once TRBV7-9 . CASTSGRGSSNYGYTF TGTGCCAGCACCTCCGGCCGCGGTTCATCAAACTATGGCTACACCTTC